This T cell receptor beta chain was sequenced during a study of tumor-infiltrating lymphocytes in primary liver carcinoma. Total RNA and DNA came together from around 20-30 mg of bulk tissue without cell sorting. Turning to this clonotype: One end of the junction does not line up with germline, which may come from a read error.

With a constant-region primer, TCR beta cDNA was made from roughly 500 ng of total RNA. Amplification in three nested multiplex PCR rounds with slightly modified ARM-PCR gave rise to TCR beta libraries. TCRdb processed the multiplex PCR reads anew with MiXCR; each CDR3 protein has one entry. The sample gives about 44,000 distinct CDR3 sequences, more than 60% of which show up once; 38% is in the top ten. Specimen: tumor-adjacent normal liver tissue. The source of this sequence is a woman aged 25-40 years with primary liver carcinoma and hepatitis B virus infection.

This chain's CDR3 is CVSIRNGNYEQYF. The DNA for the CDR3 is TGTGTCAGCATAAGGAACGGGAACTACGAGCAGTACTTC. The J gene is TRBJ2-7, the V gene TRBV11-2, with D perhaps matching TRBD2 (5 bases). The CDR3 has 13 residues. CDR1 is SGHAT and CDR2 is FQNNGV in the germline V gene.